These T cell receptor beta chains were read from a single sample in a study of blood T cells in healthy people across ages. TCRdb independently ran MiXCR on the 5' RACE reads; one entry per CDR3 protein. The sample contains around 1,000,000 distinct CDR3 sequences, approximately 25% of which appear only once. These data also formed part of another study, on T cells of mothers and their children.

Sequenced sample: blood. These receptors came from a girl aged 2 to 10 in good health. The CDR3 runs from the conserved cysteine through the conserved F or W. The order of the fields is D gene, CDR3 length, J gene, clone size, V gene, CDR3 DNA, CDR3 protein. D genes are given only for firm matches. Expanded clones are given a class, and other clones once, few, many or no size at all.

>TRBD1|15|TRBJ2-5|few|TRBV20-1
TGCAGTGCTTACCCGGACAGGGGGAGTGGAGAGACCCAGTACTTC
CSAYPDRGSGETQYF
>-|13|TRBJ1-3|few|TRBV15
TGTGCCACGAGCCCGGGGACTGGAAACACCATATATTTT
CATSPGTGNTIYF
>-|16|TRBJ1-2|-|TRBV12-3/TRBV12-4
TGTGCCAGCAGTTTAATCGGGGGGGGCCGCTATTATGGCTACACCTTC
CASSLIGGGRYYGYTF
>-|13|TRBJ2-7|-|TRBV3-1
TGTGCCAGCAGCCCCACAGTCCTCTACGAGCAGTACTTC
CASSPTVLYEQYF
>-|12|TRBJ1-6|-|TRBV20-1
TGCAGTGCTATCGGGAAGGGATCACCCCTCCACTTT
CSAIGKGSPLHF
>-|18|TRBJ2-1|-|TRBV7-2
TGTGCCAGCAGCAAGGTGTTGGACCTCCTCCCTTCCTACAATGAGCAGTTCTTC
CASSKVLDLLPSYNEQFF
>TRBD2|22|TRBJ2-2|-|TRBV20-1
TGCAGTGCTCAACCCGATATCTCCAAGCGGGGGGAAAGCGTGTTTCACACCGGGGAGCTGTTTTTT
CSAQPDISKRGESVFHTGELFF
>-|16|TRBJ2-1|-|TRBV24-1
TGTGCCACCAGCCTCGATCGGGGGAGCTCCTACAATGAGCAGTTCTTC
CATSLDRGSSYNEQFF
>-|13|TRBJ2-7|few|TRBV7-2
TGTGCCAGCAGCTTAGCCTCGGCGAGCGAGCAGTACTTC
CASSLASASEQYF
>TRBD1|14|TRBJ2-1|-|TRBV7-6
TGTGCCAGCAGCCCTTGGGACAGGGACAATGAGCAGTTCTTC
CASSPWDRDNEQFF
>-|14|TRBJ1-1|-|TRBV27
TGTGCCAGCAGTTACGACGGGGGGGCCACTGAAGCTTTCTTT
CASSYDGGATEAFF